These 12 T cell receptor beta chains came from one sample sequenced in a study of beta chain features in type 1 diabetes. Study results and limitations: In every one of the four CD4+ subsets, TCRB CDR3s were moderately but significantly shorter in Type 1 diabetes patients.

The antigens of these receptors remain unknown. Since all of the isolated RNA was reverse transcribed, expressed TCRB transcripts were what got sequenced. Assay: immunoSEQ multiplex PCR; the TCRdb copy retains only in-frame clones and omits some. The sample records tens of thousands of clones, 55% to 75% being singletons. The sample taken for sequencing was stem cell memory CD4+ T cells from blood. All receptors derive from a woman under 40 with type 1 diabetes.

This chain joins TRBV18 and TRBJ1-2; D perhaps matches TRBD1 (6 bases). This CDR3 contains 14 residues. Germline loops: CDR1 KGHSH, CDR2 LQKENI. With 5 bases removed from V and 2 bases from J, the gap between germline ends came to 12 bases. Here the CDR3 reads CASSGDKQNYGYTF. The CDR3 region has the DNA TGTGCCAGCTCAGGGGACAAACAGAACTATGGCTACACCTTC. Drawing the rest from reference TRBV18 and TRBJ1-2, the complete variable domain is NAGVMQNPRHLVRRRGQEARLRCSPMKGHSHVYWYRQLPEEGLKFMVYLQKENIIDESGMPKERFSAEFPKEGPSILRIQQVVRGDSAAYFCASSGDKQNYGYTFGSGTRLTVV.

The chain uses TRBV19 and TRBJ2-1; 9 nucleotides align to TRBD2. After removal of 4 bases from V and 10 bases from J, the junction contained 11 bases not matched to a gene. Per the germline V gene, CDR1 is LNHDA and CDR2 is SQIVND (reference sequence). This CDR3 spans 15 amino acids. CDR3 sequence: CASSTLSRGGREQFF. In DNA, the CDR3 is TGTGCCAGTAGTACCCTCTCGCGGGGGGGGAGAGAGCAGTTCTTC.

The chain couples TRBV18 to TRBJ2-7; maybe TRBD2 (5 bases). This CDR3 has 12 residues. Per germline, CDR1 KGHSH and CDR2 LQKENI. Trimming shortened V by 5 bases and J by 4 bases, and 9 bases separated the two germline ends. The chain's CDR3 is CASSTGGYEQYF. The CDR3 bases are TGTGCCAGCTCAACTGGCGGGTACGAGCAGTACTTC. Drawing the rest from reference TRBV18 and TRBJ2-7, the complete variable domain is NAGVMQNPRHLVRRRGQEARLRCSPMKGHSHVYWYRQLPEEGLKFMVYLQKENIIDESGMPKERFSAEFPKEGPSILRIQQVVRGDSAAYFCASSTGGYEQYFGPGTRLTVT.

This clone was observed a few times. V is TRBV18 and J is TRBJ2-1, with D unclear. Deletions cut 2 bases from V and 3 bases from J, with 11 bases between. The CDR3 has 15 residues. Germline V lookup: CDR1 KGHSH, CDR2 LQKENI. The CDR3 DNA reads as TGTGCCAGCTCACCAGGAGAGCGAGTCTACAATGAGCAGTTCTTC. Amino acids: CASSPGERVYNEQFF.

Only a few counts were recorded for this clone. The J gene is TRBJ1-2, the V gene TRBV28; a weak D match, TRBD1 (5 bases). The CDR3 covers 16 residues. Germline CDR1 and CDR2: MDHEN and SYDVKM. V lost 6 bases and J 2 bases, leaving 19 bases between the germline ends. CDR3 bases: TGTGCCAGCAGCCCCGATTGGGGCGTCTCGAACTATGGCTACACCTTC. This sequence encodes CASSPDWGVSNYGYTF.

The chain couples TRBV9 to TRBJ2-7, with 8 bases that match TRBD1. Germline loops: CDR1 SGDLS, CDR2 YYNGEE. The ends lost 0 bases at V and 3 bases at J; junction bases unmatched: 5. This CDR3 is 15 amino acids long. The CDR3 sequence: CASSVETGESYEQYF. CDR3 bases: TGTGCCAGCAGCGTAGAGACAGGGGAAAGCTACGAGCAGTACTTC.

The sample holds a few counts of this clone. V usage is TRBV7-9 and J usage is TRBJ1-1; D gene ambiguous. The CDR3 contains 12 residues. The germline gives CDR1 SEHNR, CDR2 FQNEAQ (reference sequence). Trimming left V 1 base short and J 6 bases short, with 6 bases between. For the CDR3, the DNA is TGTGCCAGCAGCTTAGGGCAGGCTGAAGCTTTCTTT. It specifies CASSLGQAEAFF.

V and J are TRBV7-9 and TRBJ2-6; D is uncertain. Between the trimmed V and J ends, which lost 2 bases and 0 bases, there was a span of 14 bases. The germline V gene has CDR1 SEHNR and CDR2 FQNEAQ (reference sequence). This CDR3 has 18 amino acids. The CDR3 loop is CASSLLGRKPSGANVLTF. The CDR3 region has the DNA TGTGCCAGCAGCTTATTAGGCAGGAAACCCTCTGGGGCCAACGTCCTGACTTTC.

This clone was seen a handful of times. J is TRBJ1-1 and V is TRBV5-1, with 8 bases identical to TRBD1. The CDR3 runs 14 residues. After removal of 3 bases from V and 4 bases from J, the junction contained 5 bases not matched to a gene. Per germline, CDR1 SGHRS and CDR2 YFSETQ. CDR3 nucleotide sequence: TGCGCCAGCAGCTCCGGACAGGGCGGCACTGAAGCTTTCTTT. It encodes CASSSGQGGTEAFF.

The chain combines TRBV4-1 with TRBJ1-2; 8 bases map to TRBD1. This CDR3 spans 17 amino acids. Losses at the gene ends were 1 base for V and 4 bases for J; bases not matched to a gene: 11. The germline V gene encodes CDR1 MGHRA and CDR2 YSYEKL. The CDR3 DNA reads as TGCGCCAGCAGCCAAGTCGGGGGACAGGCATTAGCCTATGGCTACACCTTC. Translated: CASSQVGGQALAYGYTF.

Of note for this clone: One end of the junction varies from germline; a read error may be responsible. V is TRBV7-7 and J is TRBJ2-5, with D perhaps matching TRBD2 (7 bases). Per germline, CDR1 SSHAT and CDR2 FNYEAQ (reference sequence). The length of the CDR3 is 13 residues. CDR3 region: CASSLGGEETQYF. CDR3 in DNA: TGTGCTAGCAGCTTAGGGGGGGAAGAGACCCAGTACTTC.

V and J are TRBV30 and TRBJ2-2, with TRBD1 as a possible D gene (5 bases). CDR1 GTSNPN and CDR2 SVGIG come from the germline V gene (reference sequence). Deletions cut 4 bases from V and 3 bases from J, with 18 bases between. The CDR3 spans 16 residues. The CDR3 DNA reads as TGTGCCTGGACACGCCTGGGCAGGGTTGACACCGGGGAGCTGTTTTTT. As protein: CAWTRLGRVDTGELFF.